This TCR beta chain was sequenced for a study of T cell responses to AZD1222 COVID-19 vaccine. Findings of the study overall: Among the donors, most were white British and more were female, and clonal diversity was possibly underestimated. Only after the peak T cell response were repertoires sampled. There were vaccine-associated CD4 TCRs across spike, dominant at 160-218 and 743-854.

This clone appeared once. The antigen is not known. Some second doses came at about 4 weeks and others at about 12 weeks; these were pooled. Generated by immunoSEQ multiplex PCR, the TCRdb table keeps only in-frame clones and is missing some. The table records fewer than 100,000 clones, more than 70% of them present only once. This CDR3 contains 16 residues. With 2 bases removed from V and 0 bases from J, the gap between germline ends came to 12 bases. In germline, CDR1 is SGHRS, CDR2 YFSETQ. The J gene is TRBJ2-1, the V gene TRBV5-1; D perhaps matches TRBD1 (6 bases). This clonotype originated in an adult who received the AZD1222 COVID-19 vaccine. This sample comprised peripheral blood, obtained 28 days after the second AZD1222 dose. CDR3 in amino acids: CASSLSGQSSYNEQFF. The CDR3 DNA sequence: TGCGCCAGCAGCTTATCCGGACAGAGCTCCTACAATGAGCAGTTCTTC.